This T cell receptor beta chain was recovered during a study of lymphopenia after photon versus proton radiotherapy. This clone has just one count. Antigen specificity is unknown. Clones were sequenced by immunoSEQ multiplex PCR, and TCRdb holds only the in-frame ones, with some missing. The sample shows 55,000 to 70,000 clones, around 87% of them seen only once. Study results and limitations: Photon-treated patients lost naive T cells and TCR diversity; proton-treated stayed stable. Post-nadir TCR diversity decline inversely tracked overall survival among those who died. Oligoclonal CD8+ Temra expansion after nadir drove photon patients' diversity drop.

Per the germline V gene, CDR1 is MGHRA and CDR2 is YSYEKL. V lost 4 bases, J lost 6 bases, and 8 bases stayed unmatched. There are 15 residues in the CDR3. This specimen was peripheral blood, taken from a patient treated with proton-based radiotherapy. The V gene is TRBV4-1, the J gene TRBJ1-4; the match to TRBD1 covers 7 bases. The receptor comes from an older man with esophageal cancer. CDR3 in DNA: TGCGCCAGCAGCCGTACCGGGACAGAGCATGAAAAACTGTTTTTT. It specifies CASSRTGTEHEKLFF.